This section outlines one TCR beta chain sequence together with its context. The antigen is unknown. The data are from a study of T-cell reconstitution after alpha-beta-depleted transplantation in children. General study points: Some patients showed high day-60 TCRbeta diversity, which derived from surviving recipient T cells and thymic progenitors. Among T cells one year after transplant, newly produced cells accounted for most counts and diversity. About two months after transplant, alpha-beta T cells reportedly came from several hundred expanded graft clones.

In germline, CDR1 is SGHRS, CDR2 YFSETQ. CDR3 length: 16 residues. V was pared by 1 base and J by 3 bases, with 14 bases between. Unique molecular identifiers featured in how the TCRbeta library was prepared. Each CDR3 protein is one row after TCRdb ran MiXCR on the PCR reads. The top ten hold less than 98% of the sample, which has about 58,000 distinct CDR3 sequences, roughly 46% seen once. The rearrangement joins TRBV5-1 to TRBJ1-5; D unclear. Sequenced here: PBMCs, mostly from graft donor cells, sampled 360 days after TCRalphabeta/CD19-depleted stem cell transplant. This TCR came from a male patient aged 10-17 years who had a stem cell transplant for acute lymphoblastic leukemia, so the T cells may come from the graft donor. The CDR3 DNA follows: TGCGCCAGCAGCTTGATAGGCGGACCAGACAATCAGCCCCAGCATTTT. Translation: CASSLIGGPDNQPQHF. Full variable domain (missing parts from reference TRBV5-1 and TRBJ1-5): KAGVTQTPRYLIKTRGQQVTLSCSPISGHRSVSWYQQTPGQGLQFLFEYFSETQRNKGNFPGRFSGRQFSNSRSEMNVSTLELGDSALYLCASSLIGGPDNQPQHFGDGTRLSIL.